Listed below are T cell receptor beta chains from one sample, sequenced in a study of somatic mutations in cytotoxic T cells in rheumatoid arthritis. Some clones are missing from TCRdb's copy, which holds only in-frame ones; the method was immunoSEQ multiplex PCR. The sample has 12,000 or so clones, around 75% seen once. Sequences were obtained from CD8+ T cells sorted from blood. These receptors all come from a man aged 55-75 years in good health. The CDR3 runs from the conserved cysteine through the conserved F or W. D genes are given only for firm matches. The size entry is marked missing in some rows and otherwise reads once, few, many or a size class.

>once|TRBJ2-3|TRBD2|TRBV5-4|16
TGTGCCAGCAGCTCCCCACGGGGGGGGGACACAGATACGCAGTATTTT
CASSSPRGGDTDTQYF
>-|TRBJ2-3|-|TRBV9|16
TGTGCCAGCAGCGTAGAAGGGGGACCCAGCACAGATACGCAGTATTTT
CASSVEGGPSTDTQYF
>few|TRBJ2-7|TRBD2|TRBV13|16
TGTGCCAGCAGCTTAGGGACTAGCTGGGGCTCCTACGAGCAGTACTTC
CASSLGTSWGSYEQYF
>-|TRBJ2-7|-|TRBV19|18
TGTGCCAGTAGTATAGCGGCCTCCCGCAGCGGGTTCGTATACGAGCAGTACTTC
CASSIAASRSGFVYEQYF
>-|TRBJ2-3|-|TRBV27|13
TGTGCCAGCAGTTTAGGGCTAGCAGATACGCAGTATTTT
CASSLGLADTQYF
>few|TRBJ2-4|-|TRBV7-9|16
TGTGCCAGCAGCTTAGTTTCAGGGCTAGCCAAAAACATTCAGTACTTC
CASSLVSGLAKNIQYF
>-|TRBJ2-7|-|TRBV11-1|12
TGTGCCAGCAGCTGGGACGGGGACGAGCAGTACTTC
CASSWDGDEQYF
>-|TRBJ2-7|-|TRBV7-9|11
TGTGCCAGCAGTCCAATCTACGAGCAGTACTTC
CASSPIYEQYF
>-|TRBJ2-2|TRBD2|TRBV27|15
TGTGCCAGCAGTGCCGCGGGAGGGCCTACCGGGGAGCTGTTTTTT
CASSAAGGPTGELFF
>-|TRBJ1-1|-|TRBV6-6|13
TGTGCCAGCAGACCTTTTGCGAACACTGAAGCTTTCTTT
CASRPFANTEAFF
>medium-sized|TRBJ1-5|-|TRBV28|13
TGTGCCAGCAGCCCGGGGGGGAATCAGCCCCAGCATTTT
CASSPGGNQPQHF
>-|TRBJ2-7|TRBD1|TRBV7-8|14
TGTGCCAGCAGCTTAGGGACAGGCTCCTACGAGCAGTACTTC
CASSLGTGSYEQYF
>-|TRBJ2-1|-|TRBV6-5|14
TGTGCCAGCAGTCCCATTACGAGAAACAATGAGCAGTTCTTC
CASSPITRNNEQFF
>-|TRBJ2-7|-|TRBV5-5|13
TGTGCCAGCAGCTTGGAACAGTCCTACGAGCAGTACTTC
CASSLEQSYEQYF
>-|TRBJ2-5|TRBD1|TRBV28|14
TGTGCCAGCAGTCCCCGGACAGGGGAAGAGACCCAGTACTTC
CASSPRTGEETQYF
>-|TRBJ1-5|TRBD1|TRBV23-1|16
TGCGCCAGCAGTCAATCACATGACAGGGTTGGGCAGCCCCAGCATTTT
CASSQSHDRVGQPQHF
>-|TRBJ1-1|TRBD1|TRBV7-9|15
TGTGCCAGCAGCTCCGGACAGGGAATTAGGACTGAAGCTTTCTTT
CASSSGQGIRTEAFF
>-|TRBJ2-2|TRBD1|TRBV27|17
TGTGCCAGCACCTCCCCCCGGACAGGGGGCAGGACCGGGGAGCTGTTTTTT
CASTSPRTGGRTGELFF
>-|TRBJ1-1|-|TRBV2|17
TGTGCCAGCAGTGAAGAATTGGTCGGCAGGGGATACACTGAAGCTTTCTTT
CASSEELVGRGYTEAFF
>once|TRBJ1-2|-|TRBV6-5|14
TGTGCCAGCAGTTACATGGGGGGGGGCTATGGCTACACCTTC
CASSYMGGGYGYTF
>-|TRBJ1-1|-|TRBV4-3|14
TGCGCCAGCAGCCAACTTGGGGGCGGCACTGAAGCTTTCTTT
CASSQLGGGTEAFF
>-|TRBJ1-5|TRBD1|TRBV5-8|16
TGTGCCAGCAGCTTGCTCCGGTGGACAGGGAATCAGCCCCAGCATTTT
CASSLLRWTGNQPQHF
>-|TRBJ2-7|-|TRBV11-2|15
TGTGCCAGCAGCTTCACCATGGGGCCGGAGGGCGAGCAGTACTTC
CASSFTMGPEGEQYF
>-|TRBJ1-1|TRBD1|TRBV2|13
TGTGCCAGCGGGACAGGGTTGAGCCTTGAAGCTTTCTTT
CASGTGLSLEAFF
>-|TRBJ2-7|TRBD1|TRBV29-1|14
TGCAGCGTTGCCTTAACAGGGGGCGCGTACGAGCAGTACTTC
CSVALTGGAYEQYF
>-|TRBJ1-3|-|TRBV28|15
TGTGCCAGCAGTCCACCCACGGGGACTGGAAACACCATATATTTT
CASSPPTGTGNTIYF
>-|TRBJ2-7|-|TRBV4-1|15
TGCGCCAGCAGCCCATTACTAGGTAGCTCCTACGAGCAGTACTTC
CASSPLLGSSYEQYF
>few|TRBJ1-5|TRBD1|TRBV6-1|18
TGTGCCAGCAGTGAACAGGACAGGGGAATGTATAGCAATCAGCCCCAGCATTTT
CASSEQDRGMYSNQPQHF
>-|TRBJ2-3|-|TRBV5-6|14
TGTGCCAGCTCCCTGGAGCCTAAGGGAGATACGCAGTATTTT
CASSLEPKGDTQYF
>-|TRBJ1-1|TRBD1|TRBV19|14
TGTGCCAGTAGTACCTTTACAGGGGGTCCTGAAGCTTTCTTT
CASSTFTGGPEAFF
>-|TRBJ2-7|TRBD1|TRBV5-4|12
TGTGCCAGCAGCTGGACAGGGGACGAGCAGTACTTC
CASSWTGDEQYF
>-|TRBJ2-3|TRBD2|TRBV4-2|17
TGTGCCAGCAGCCAGATCACTAGCGTAGGCGGGGCAGATACGCAGTATTTT
CASSQITSVGGADTQYF
>-|TRBJ2-1|-|TRBV4-2|16
TGTGCCAGCAGCCAAATAGACAGATATCTATACAATGAGCAGTTCTTC
CASSQIDRYLYNEQFF
>once|TRBJ2-1|TRBD1|TRBV28|15
TGTGCCAGCAGTATCACAGGGGGCTCCTACAATGAGCAGTTCTTC
CASSITGGSYNEQFF
>-|TRBJ1-6|TRBD1|TRBV7-2|16
TGTGCCAGCAGCTTAGCGACCGACAGGGGGAATTCACCCCTCCACTTT
CASSLATDRGNSPLHF
>few|TRBJ1-3|-|TRBV2|18
TGTGCCAGCAGAGACGTCAGGGCAGTAACTACAGCTGGAAACACCATATATTTT
CASRDVRAVTTAGNTIYF
>few|TRBJ1-5|-|TRBV4-1|15
TGCGCCAGCAGCCCGGTGGAGGGTCCGGATCAGCCCCAGCATTTT
CASSPVEGPDQPQHF
>-|TRBJ2-1|TRBD2|TRBV4-3|15
TGCGCCAGCAGCCAAGACTGGACTAGCGGGGGGGAGCAGTTCTTC
CASSQDWTSGGEQFF
>-|TRBJ1-1|-|TRBV4-2|15
TGTGCCAGCAGCCAAGTGCAGGGAGAGGCCACTGAAGCTTTCTTT
CASSQVQGEATEAFF
>-|TRBJ2-7|-|TRBV25-1|12
TGTGCCAGCAGTGCCCATAACTACGAGCAGTACTTC
CASSAHNYEQYF
>few|TRBJ1-2|-|TRBV4-3|15
TGCGCCAGCAGCCAAGATCGGGTGGGGCACGGCGGCTACACCTTC
CASSQDRVGHGGYTF
>-|TRBJ2-5|-|TRBV7-9|13
TGTGCCAGCACCCCAACCTCCCAAGAGACCCAGTACTTC
CASTPTSQETQYF
>once|TRBJ2-3|-|TRBV4-2|13
TGTGCCAGCAGCCAGAGTGGTGCAGATACGCAGTATTTT
CASSQSGADTQYF
>-|TRBJ2-1|-|TRBV7-7|15
TGTGCCAGCAGCTTAGAAACAGGCGGGGATTCTGAGCAGTTCTTC
CASSLETGGDSEQFF
>-|TRBJ1-3|TRBD1|TRBV9|16
TGTGCCAGCAGCCCCGGACAGGGGGCGGACGGAAACACCATATATTTT
CASSPGQGADGNTIYF
>-|TRBJ2-1|-|TRBV7-9|12
TGTGCCAGCAGCCTCAAGTACAATGAGCAGTTCTTC
CASSLKYNEQFF
>-|TRBJ2-2|-|TRBV29-1|13
TGCAGCGCCGAGAACGCGAACACCGGGGAGCTGTTTTTT
CSAENANTGELFF
>-|TRBJ2-2|-|TRBV6-5|13
TGTGCCAGCAGTTACAGTTTTACCGGGGAGCTGTTTTTT
CASSYSFTGELFF